A selection of T cell receptor beta chains follows, all from one sample in a study of blood T cell repertoires in COVID-19. Repertoires were generated with immunoSEQ multiplex PCR, while TCRdb's copy carries only in-frame clones and drops some. This repertoire shows under 95,000 clones, around nine tenths found once; its top ten account for 4% to 5.5%. Sequencing was done on a sample of peripheral blood. The source of these receptors is a man aged 40-49 years with acute or convalescent COVID-19. The CDR3 runs from the conserved cysteine through the conserved F or W. D genes are given only for firm matches.

>TRBJ2-1|NA|TRBV3-1/TRBV3-2
CASRHRASSYNEQFF
>TRBJ1-2|NA|TRBV10-3
CAISESLGYTF
>TRBJ1-2|TRBD1|TRBV12-3/TRBV12-4
CASSEGAGGYTF
>TRBJ1-5|NA|TRBV5-1
CASSEGQGPNQPQHF
>TRBJ1-1|NA|TRBV10-1
CASSDSRQVNTEAFF
>TRBJ1-1|NA|TRBV19
CASNIGTLNTEAFF
>TRBJ2-3|TRBD1|TRBV2
CASSDGQGNTDTQYF
>TRBJ2-2|TRBD2|TRBV12-5
CASGPGASGVSGELFF
>TRBJ1-1|NA|TRBV12-5
CASGSQGNTEAFF
>TRBJ2-5|TRBD2|TRBV27
CASSAYLAGGQETQYF
>TRBJ2-7|NA|TRBV1
CTSSPSRRGIHEQYF
>TRBJ2-7|NA|TRBV14
CASSQSWGLNEQYF
>TRBJ1-2|NA|TRBV3-1/TRBV3-2
CASSQRQGYGYTF
>TRBJ2-5|TRBD2|TRBV7-7
CASSISGALTETQYF
>TRBJ1-2|NA|TRBV19
CASSSGQLLNYGYTF
>TRBJ2-7|NA|TRBV7-2
CASSFLTVNGAYEQYF
>TRBJ1-4|TRBD1|TRBV7-9
CASSSDRGGEKLFF
>TRBJ2-7|NA|TRBV12-3/TRBV12-4
CASSLVRVREQYF
>TRBJ1-6|NA|TRBV6-5
CASRRQNSPLHF